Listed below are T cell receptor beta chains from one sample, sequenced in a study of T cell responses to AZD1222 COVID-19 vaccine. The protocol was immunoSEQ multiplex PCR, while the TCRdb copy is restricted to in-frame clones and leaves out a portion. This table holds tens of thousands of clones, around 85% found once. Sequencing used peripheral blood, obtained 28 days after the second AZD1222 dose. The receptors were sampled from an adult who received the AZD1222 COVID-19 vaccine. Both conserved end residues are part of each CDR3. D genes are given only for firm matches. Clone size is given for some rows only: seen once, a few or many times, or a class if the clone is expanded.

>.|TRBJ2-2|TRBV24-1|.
CATSVGGGRAGELFF
TGTGCCACCAGTGTAGGAGGAGGGCGGGCCGGGGAGCTGTTTTTT
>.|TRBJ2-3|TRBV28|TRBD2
CASRGLAGGTTDTQYF
TGTGCCAGCAGGGGACTAGCGGGGGGAACCACAGATACGCAGTATTTT
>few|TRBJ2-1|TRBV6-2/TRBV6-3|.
CASSYPTRDLYNEQFF
TGTGCCAGCAGTTACCCCACCCGGGACCTCTACAATGAGCAGTTCTTC
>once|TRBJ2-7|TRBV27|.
CASSIKGGSYEQYF
TGTGCCAGCAGTATAAAGGGGGGCTCCTACGAGCAGTACTTC
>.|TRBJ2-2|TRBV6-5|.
CASSYSRLGTGELFF
TGTGCCAGCAGTTACTCTAGGCTGGGGACCGGGGAGCTGTTTTTT
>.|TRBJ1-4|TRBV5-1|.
CASSPPEKSNEKLFF
TGCGCCAGCAGCCCGCCGGAGAAGTCTAATGAAAAACTGTTTTTT
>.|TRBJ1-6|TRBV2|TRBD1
CASSVGQGGANSPLHF
TGTGCCAGCAGTGTAGGGCAGGGGGGGGCAAATTCACCCCTCCACTTT
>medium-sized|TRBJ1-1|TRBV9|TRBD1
CASRPPTGEGTEAFF
TGTGCCAGCAGGCCCCCGACAGGGGAAGGCACTGAAGCTTTCTTT
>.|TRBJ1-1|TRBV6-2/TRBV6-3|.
CASSYLQVRGHTEAFF
TGTGCCAGCAGTTACCTGCAGGTCCGTGGACACACTGAAGCTTTCTTT
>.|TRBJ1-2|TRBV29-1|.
CSAVPTGALYGYTF
TGCAGCGCTGTGCCGACAGGAGCCCTCTATGGCTACACCTTC
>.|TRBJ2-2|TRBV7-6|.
CASSFGQGGGTGELFF
TGTGCCAGCAGCTTCGGACAGGGCGGGGGAACCGGGGAGCTGTTTTTT
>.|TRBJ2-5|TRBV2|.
CASTQAALGDQYF
TGTGCCAGCACTCAGGCCGCCCTTGGGGACCAGTACTTC
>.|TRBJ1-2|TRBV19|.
CASSLSWGDYGYTF
TGTGCCAGTAGTTTGTCTTGGGGGGACTATGGCTACACCTTC
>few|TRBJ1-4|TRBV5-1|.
CASSLYVGTNEKLFF
TGCGCCAGCAGCTTGTACGTTGGGACTAATGAAAAACTGTTTTTT
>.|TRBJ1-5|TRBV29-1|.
CSASPRAESNQPQHF
TGCAGCGCCTCCCCTCGGGCGGAGAGCAATCAGCCCCAGCATTTT
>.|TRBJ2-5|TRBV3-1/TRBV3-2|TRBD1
CASRTGGSGGRETQYF
TGTGCCAGCAGGACAGGGGGGTCAGGGGGCCGGGAGACCCAGTACTTC
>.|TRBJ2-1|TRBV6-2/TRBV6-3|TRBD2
CASSYGTSGDYNEQFF
TGTGCCAGCAGTTATGGTACTAGCGGGGACTACAATGAGCAGTTCTTC
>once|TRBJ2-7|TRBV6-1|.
CASSDRRAAYEQYF
TGTGCCAGCAGTGACCGGCGGGCGGCCTACGAGCAGTACTTC
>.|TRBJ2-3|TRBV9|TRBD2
CASSVLAGGTDTQYF
TGTGCCAGCAGCGTACTAGCGGGCGGCACAGATACGCAGTATTTT
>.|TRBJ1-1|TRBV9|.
CASSAPGARNTEAFF
TGTGCCAGCAGCGCACCGGGGGCCCGGAACACTGAAGCTTTCTTT
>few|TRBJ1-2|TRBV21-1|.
CASSKVWGRMSYGYTF
TGTGCCAGCAGCAAAGTTTGGGGGCGGATGAGCTATGGCTACACCTTC
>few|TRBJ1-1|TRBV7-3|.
CASSLQNTLNTEAFF
TGTGCCAGCAGCTTACAAAACACTTTGAACACTGAAGCTTTCTTT
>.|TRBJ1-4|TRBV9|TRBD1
CASSKRDRHNEKLFF
TGTGCCAGCAGCAAACGGGACAGGCATAATGAAAAACTGTTTTTT
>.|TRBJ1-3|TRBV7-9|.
CASSLVTPGNTIYF
TGTGCCAGCAGCTTAGTGACCCCGGGAAACACCATATATTTT
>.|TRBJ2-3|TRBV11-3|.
CASSSRAGQGGSQDTQYF
TGTGCCAGCAGCTCACGCGCTGGTCAGGGGGGGTCCCAAGATACGCAGTATTTT
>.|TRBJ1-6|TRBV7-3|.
CASSLSGGKGSPLHF
TGTGCCAGCAGCTTAAGTGGGGGAAAGGGTTCACCCCTCCACTTT
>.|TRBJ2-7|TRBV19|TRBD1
CASRGGRGLNEQYF
TGTGCCAGTAGAGGGGGCAGGGGGCTCAACGAGCAGTACTTC
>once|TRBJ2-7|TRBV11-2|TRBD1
CASSTGTGVNEQYF
TGTGCCAGCAGCACCGGGACAGGGGTAAACGAGCAGTACTTC